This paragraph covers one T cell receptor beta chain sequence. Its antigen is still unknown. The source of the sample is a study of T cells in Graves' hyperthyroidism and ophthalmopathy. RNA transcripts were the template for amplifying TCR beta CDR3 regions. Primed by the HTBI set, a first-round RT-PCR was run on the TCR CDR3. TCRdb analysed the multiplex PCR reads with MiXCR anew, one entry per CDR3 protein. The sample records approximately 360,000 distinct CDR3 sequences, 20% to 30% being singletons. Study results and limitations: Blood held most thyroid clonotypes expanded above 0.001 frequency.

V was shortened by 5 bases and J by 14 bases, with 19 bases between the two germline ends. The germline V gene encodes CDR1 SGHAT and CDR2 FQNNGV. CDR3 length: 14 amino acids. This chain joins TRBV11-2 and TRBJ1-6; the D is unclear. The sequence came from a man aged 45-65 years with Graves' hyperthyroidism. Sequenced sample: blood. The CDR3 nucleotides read TGTGCCAGCAGCCCCACACCTTCCCCTGTAGCCCTCCACTTT. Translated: CASSPTPSPVALHF.